Sequencing of this T cell receptor beta chain was carried out in a study of cytomegalovirus exposure and HLA in healthy donors. Regarding the study as a whole: The TCR clusters that emerged in the first cohort tended, a later analysis found, to co-occur in the 120 validation repertoires. Specificity for CMV antigens was confirmed in vitro for a few of the CMV-associated chains.

Regarding this clone: Its cognate antigen is unknown.

Sequenced by immunoSEQ multiplex PCR; TCRdb stores in-frame clones only, minus some. The sample lists fewer than 120,000 clones, roughly 90% occurring once. The V and J ends lost 4 bases and 2 bases, in that order; junction bases with no gene match: 5. CDR1 SGHRS and CDR2 YFSETQ come from the germline V gene. This CDR3 comprises 15 residues. The chain uses TRBV5-1 and TRBJ2-7; 11 positions match TRBD1. The sequence derives from a woman in her thirties in good health and CMV-seropositive. Sequencing was carried out using PBMCs. The CDR3 DNA is TGCGCCAGCAGCCCAGGGACAGGGGGAACCTACGAGCAGTACTTC. As protein: CASSPGTGGTYEQYF.